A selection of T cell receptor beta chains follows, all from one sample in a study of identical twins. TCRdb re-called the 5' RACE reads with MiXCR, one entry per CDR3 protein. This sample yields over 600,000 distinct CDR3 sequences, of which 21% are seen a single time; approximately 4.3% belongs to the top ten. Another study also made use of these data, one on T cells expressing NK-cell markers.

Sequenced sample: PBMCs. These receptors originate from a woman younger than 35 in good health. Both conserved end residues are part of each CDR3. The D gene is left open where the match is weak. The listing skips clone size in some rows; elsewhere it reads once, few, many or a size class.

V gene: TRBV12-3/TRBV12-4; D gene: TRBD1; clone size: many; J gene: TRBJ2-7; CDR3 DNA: TGTGCCAGCAGTTTAGGGACAGGGGGGTGGCAGTACTTC; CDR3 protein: CASSLGTGGWQYF
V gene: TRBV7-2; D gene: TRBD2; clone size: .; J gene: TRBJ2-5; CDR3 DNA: TGTGCCAGCGGGCGGGAGTCGGGGACCCAGTACTTC; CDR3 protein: CASGRESGTQYF
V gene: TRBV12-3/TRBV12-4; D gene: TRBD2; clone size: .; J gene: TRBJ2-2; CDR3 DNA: TGTGCCGGCAGCGGGGGGGCCACCGGGGAGCTGTTTTTT; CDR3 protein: CAGSGGATGELFF
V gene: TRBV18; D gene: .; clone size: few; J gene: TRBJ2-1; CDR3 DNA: TGTGCCAGCTCACCGCTAAGGGGGAATGAGCAGTTCTTC; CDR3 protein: CASSPLRGNEQFF
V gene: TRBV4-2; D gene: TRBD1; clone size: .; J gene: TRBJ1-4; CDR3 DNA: TGTGCCAGCAGCCAAGCGGACAGGGCAACTAATGAAAAACTGTTTTTT; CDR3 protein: CASSQADRATNEKLFF
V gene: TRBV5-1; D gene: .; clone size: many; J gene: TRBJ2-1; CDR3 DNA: TGCGCCAGCAGCTTGGGGGAGCCGAGACAATACCATGAGCAGTTCTTC; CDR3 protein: CASSLGEPRQYHEQFF
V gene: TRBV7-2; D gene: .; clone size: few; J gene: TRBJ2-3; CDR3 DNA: TGTGCCAGCAGCTCCCGCTCCGGAGATACGCAGTATTTT; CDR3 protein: CASSSRSGDTQYF
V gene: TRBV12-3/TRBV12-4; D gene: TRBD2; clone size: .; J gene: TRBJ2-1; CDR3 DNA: TGTGCCAGCAGTCCCCAGCGGGGGGACTTCAATGAGCAGTTCTTC; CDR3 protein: CASSPQRGDFNEQFF
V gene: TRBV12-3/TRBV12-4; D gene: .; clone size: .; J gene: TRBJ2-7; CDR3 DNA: TGTGCCAGCAGTTCCCGGCAACACTACGAGCAGTACTTC; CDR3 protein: CASSSRQHYEQYF
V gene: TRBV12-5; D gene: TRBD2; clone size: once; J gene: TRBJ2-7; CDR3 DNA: TGTGCTAGTGGTTTCTTAGTCGCGGGAGGTCCCGAGCAGTACTTC; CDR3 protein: CASGFLVAGGPEQYF
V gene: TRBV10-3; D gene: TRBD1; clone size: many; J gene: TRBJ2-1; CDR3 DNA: TGTGCCACCGGACAGGGTCCCGATGAGCAGTTCTTC; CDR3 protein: CATGQGPDEQFF
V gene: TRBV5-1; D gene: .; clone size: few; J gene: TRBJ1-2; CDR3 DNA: TGCGCCAGCAGTCATGCTTCTGGCTACACCTTC; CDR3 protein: CASSHASGYTF
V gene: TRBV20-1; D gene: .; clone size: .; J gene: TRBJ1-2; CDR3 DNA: TGCAGTGCTAGAGATCAGCGGGGCAGGGGCTATGGCTACACCTTC; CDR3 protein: CSARDQRGRGYGYTF
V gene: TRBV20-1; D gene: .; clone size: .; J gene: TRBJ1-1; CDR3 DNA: TGCAGTGCCCTGGACAGAGGGACTGAAGCTTTCTTT; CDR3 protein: CSALDRGTEAFF
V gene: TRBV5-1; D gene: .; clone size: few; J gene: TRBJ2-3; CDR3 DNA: TGCGCCAGCAGCTTGGACCAGCACTCAGATACGCAGTATTTT; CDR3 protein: CASSLDQHSDTQYF
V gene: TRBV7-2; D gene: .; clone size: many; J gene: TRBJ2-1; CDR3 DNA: TGTGCCAGCAGCCAGCTGGGGAGCTCCTACAATGAGCAGTTCTTC; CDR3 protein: CASSQLGSSYNEQFF
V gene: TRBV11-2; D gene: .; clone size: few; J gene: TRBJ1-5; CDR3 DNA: TGTGCCAGCAGCCTCGGGGTTTACCAGCCCCAGCATTTT; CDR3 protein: CASSLGVYQPQHF
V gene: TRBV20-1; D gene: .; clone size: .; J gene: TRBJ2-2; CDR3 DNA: TGCAGTGCGCAGGGGGGGCAGGGCACCGGGGAGCTGTTTTTT; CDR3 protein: CSAQGGQGTGELFF
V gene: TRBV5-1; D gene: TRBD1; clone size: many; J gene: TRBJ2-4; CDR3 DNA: TGCGCCAGCAGCTTCTCTCAGGGGGCTCCGAGAAACATTCAGTACTTC; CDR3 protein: CASSFSQGAPRNIQYF
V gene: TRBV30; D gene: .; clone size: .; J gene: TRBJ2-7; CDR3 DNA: TGTGCCTGGAGTGGGGCGGGTTCCTACGAGCAGTACTTC; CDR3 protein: CAWSGAGSYEQYF
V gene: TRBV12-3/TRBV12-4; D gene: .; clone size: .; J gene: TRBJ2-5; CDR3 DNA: TGTGCCAGCAGTCCCTTCAGGGGGGAAGAGACCCAGTACTTC; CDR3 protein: CASSPFRGEETQYF
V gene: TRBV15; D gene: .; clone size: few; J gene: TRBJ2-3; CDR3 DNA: TGTGCCACCAGCAGAGATAACTTACCAGATACGCAGTATTTT; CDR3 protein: CATSRDNLPDTQYF
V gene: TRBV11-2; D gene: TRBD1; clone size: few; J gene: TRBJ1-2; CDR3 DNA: TGTGCCAGCAGCTTAGCATTGAGACAGGGGGCGTCTGGCTACACCTTC; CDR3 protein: CASSLALRQGASGYTF
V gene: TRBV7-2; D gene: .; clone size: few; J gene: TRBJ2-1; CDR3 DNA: TGTGCCAGCAGCTTTTCTTCGTCTGAGCAGTTCTTC; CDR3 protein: CASSFSSSEQFF
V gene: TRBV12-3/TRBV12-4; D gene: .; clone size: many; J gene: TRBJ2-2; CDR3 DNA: TGTGCCAGCACCCTACAGATCTCCACCGGGGAGCTGTTTTTT; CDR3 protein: CASTLQISTGELFF
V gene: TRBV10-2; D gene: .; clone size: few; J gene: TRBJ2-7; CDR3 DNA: TGCGCCAGCAGTGCTGCGACCTACGAGCAGTACTTC; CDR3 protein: CASSAATYEQYF
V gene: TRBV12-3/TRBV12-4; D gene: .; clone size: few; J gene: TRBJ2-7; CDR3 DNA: TGTGCCAGCAGTGTAGGAGAGTACGAGCAGTACTTC; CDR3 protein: CASSVGEYEQYF
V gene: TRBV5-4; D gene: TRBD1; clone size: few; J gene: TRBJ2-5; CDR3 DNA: TGTGCCAGCAGGTGGACAGGGGAAGAGACCCAGTACTTC; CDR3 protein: CASRWTGEETQYF
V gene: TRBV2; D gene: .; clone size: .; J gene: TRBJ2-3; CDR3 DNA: TGTGCCAGCCGGGCGCCAGATACGCAGTATTTT; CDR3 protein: CASRAPDTQYF
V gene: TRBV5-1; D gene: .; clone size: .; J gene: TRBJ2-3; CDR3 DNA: TGCGCCAGCAGCTTGGTTTCGGCGAACACAGATACGCAGTATTTT; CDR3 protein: CASSLVSANTDTQYF
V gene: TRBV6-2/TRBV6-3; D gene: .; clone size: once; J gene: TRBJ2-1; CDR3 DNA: TGTGCCAGCAGTTACAGGGAGGTTGAGCAGTTCTTC; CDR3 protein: CASSYREVEQFF
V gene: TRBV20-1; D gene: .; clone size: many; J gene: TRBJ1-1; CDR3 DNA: TGCAGTGCGCGAATACAGGGGAACACTGAAGCTTTCTTT; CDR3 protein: CSARIQGNTEAFF
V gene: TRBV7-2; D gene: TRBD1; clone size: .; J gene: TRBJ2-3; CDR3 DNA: TGTGCCAGCAGCTTATCGGGGACAGGCACAGATACGCAGTATTTT; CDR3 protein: CASSLSGTGTDTQYF
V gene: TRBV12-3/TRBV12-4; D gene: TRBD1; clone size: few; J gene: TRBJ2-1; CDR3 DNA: TGTGCCAGCGTACAGGGGGACTACAATGAGCAGTTCTTC; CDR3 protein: CASVQGDYNEQFF
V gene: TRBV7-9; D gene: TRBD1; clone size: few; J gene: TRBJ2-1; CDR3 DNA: TGTGCCAGCAGCCGACAGGGATCCTACAATGAGCAGTTCTTC; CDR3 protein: CASSRQGSYNEQFF
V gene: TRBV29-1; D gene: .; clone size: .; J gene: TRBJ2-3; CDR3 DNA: TGCAGCGTTGGGCGGGGCGGCACAGATACGCAGTATTTT; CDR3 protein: CSVGRGGTDTQYF
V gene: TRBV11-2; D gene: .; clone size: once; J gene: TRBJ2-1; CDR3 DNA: TGTGCCAGCAGCGCCGTGGCCCTCAATGAGCAGTTCTTC; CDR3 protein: CASSAVALNEQFF
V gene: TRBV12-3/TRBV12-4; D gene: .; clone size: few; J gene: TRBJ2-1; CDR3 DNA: TGTGCCAGCAGCACTCCCGGCGCGAGCGGAGGACTCAAGAATGAGCAGTTCTTC; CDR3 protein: CASSTPGASGGLKNEQFF
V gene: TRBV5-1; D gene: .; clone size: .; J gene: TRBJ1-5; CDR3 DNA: TGCGCCAGCAGCAACGGGGGTGTGGGTCAGCCCCAGCATTTT; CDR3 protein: CASSNGGVGQPQHF
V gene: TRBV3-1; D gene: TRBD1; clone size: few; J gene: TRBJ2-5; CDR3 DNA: TGTGCCAGCAGCCAGGTCCGGACAGGGGCCCTAGAGACCCAGTACTTC; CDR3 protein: CASSQVRTGALETQYF
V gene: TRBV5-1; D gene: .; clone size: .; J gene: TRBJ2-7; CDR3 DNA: TGCGCCAGCAGCTTGGGAGAGGGAGTCCACGAGCAGTACTTC; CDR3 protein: CASSLGEGVHEQYF
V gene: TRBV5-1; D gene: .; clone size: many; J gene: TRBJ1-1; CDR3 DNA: TGCGCCAGCAGCTTGCCCGGGGCTGAAGCTTTCTTT; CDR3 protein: CASSLPGAEAFF
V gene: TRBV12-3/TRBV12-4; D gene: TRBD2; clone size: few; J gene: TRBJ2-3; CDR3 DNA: TGTGCCAGCAGTCGACGACTAGCGGGGGTCGATACGCAGTATTTT; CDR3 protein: CASSRRLAGVDTQYF
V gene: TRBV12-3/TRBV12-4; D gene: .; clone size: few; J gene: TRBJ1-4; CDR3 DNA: TGTGCCAGCAGCCCAGGGGAGGAGGATGAAAAACTGTTTTTT; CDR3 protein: CASSPGEEDEKLFF
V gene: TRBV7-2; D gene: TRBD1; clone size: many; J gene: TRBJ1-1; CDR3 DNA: TGTGCCAGCAGCTCCAGATGGGGACAGGTTGAAGCTTTCTTT; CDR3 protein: CASSSRWGQVEAFF
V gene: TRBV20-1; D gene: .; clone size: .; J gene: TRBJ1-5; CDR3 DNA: TGCAGTGCCCCGACCGGGGTGAATCAGCCCCAGCATTTT; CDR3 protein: CSAPTGVNQPQHF
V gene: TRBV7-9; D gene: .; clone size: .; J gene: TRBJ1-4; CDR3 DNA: TGTGCCAGCAGCTCCGGACAGTCGATCCTGTTTTTT; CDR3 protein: CASSSGQSILFF
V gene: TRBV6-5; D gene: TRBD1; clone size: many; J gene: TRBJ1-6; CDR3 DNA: TGTGCCAGCAGTTACTCGACAGGGCTTTACAATTCACCCCTCCACTTT; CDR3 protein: CASSYSTGLYNSPLHF
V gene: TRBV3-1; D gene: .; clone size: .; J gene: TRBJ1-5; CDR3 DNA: TGTGCCAGCAGCCAGGAGACAGGATGGTCCCTTCAGCCCCAGCATTTT; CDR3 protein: CASSQETGWSLQPQHF
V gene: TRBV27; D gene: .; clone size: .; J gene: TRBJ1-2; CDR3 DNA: TGTGCCAGCAGTTTATTCGCAGGGGCCTATGGCTACACCTTC; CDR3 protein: CASSLFAGAYGYTF
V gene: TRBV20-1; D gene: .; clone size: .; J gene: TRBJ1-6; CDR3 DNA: TGCAGTGCTAGGCATGGGGCCAATTCACCCCTCCACTTT; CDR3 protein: CSARHGANSPLHF
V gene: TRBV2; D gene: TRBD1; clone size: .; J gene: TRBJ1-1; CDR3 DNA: TGTGCCCGACAAAGGGGACAGGGGAGGACTGAAGCTTTCTTT; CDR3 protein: CARQRGQGRTEAFF
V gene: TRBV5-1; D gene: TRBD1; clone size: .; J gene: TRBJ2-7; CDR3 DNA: TGCGCCAGCAGCCCGGACAGGGCCCCTTACGAGCAGTACTTC; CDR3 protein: CASSPDRAPYEQYF
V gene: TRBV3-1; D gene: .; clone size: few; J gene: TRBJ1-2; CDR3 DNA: TGTGCCAGCAGCCGGATAGGGGACTATGGCTACACCTTC; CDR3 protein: CASSRIGDYGYTF
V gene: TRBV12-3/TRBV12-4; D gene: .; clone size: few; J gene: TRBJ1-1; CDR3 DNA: TGTGCCAGCAGCCCGGTGCTGATGAACACTGAAGCTTTCTTT; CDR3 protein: CASSPVLMNTEAFF